These 10 T cell receptor beta chains were sequenced from one sample in a study of cytomegalovirus exposure and HLA in healthy donors. This table comes from immunoSEQ multiplex PCR, and its TCRdb copy is limited to in-frame clones, with some not included. The table has more than 85,000 clones, 88% seen once. The specimen was PBMCs. These receptor sequences come from a woman aged 25 to 39 in good health and CMV-seropositive.

The gene calls are TRBV15 and TRBJ2-5; D possibly corresponds to TRBD2 (5 bases). V lost 5 bases and J 5 bases, leaving 15 bases between the germline ends. Per germline, CDR1 LNHNV and CDR2 YYDKDF (reference sequence). The CDR3 extends over 14 amino acids. The CDR3 DNA reads as TGTGCCACCAGCGGAATCGGAGGAGAGGAGACCCAGTACTTC. It translates to CATSGIGGEETQYF.

This chain links TRBV28 with TRBJ2-1, with 7 bases identical to TRBD2. CDR1 is MDHEN and CDR2 is SYDVKM in the germline V gene. This CDR3 is 14 amino acids long. J lost 6 bases, V lost 3 bases, and 5 bases had no gene match. The CDR3 DNA reads TGTGCCAGCAGTTTTGGGGGGGAATTCAATGAGCAGTTCTTC. Translating it yields CASSFGGEFNEQFF. The whole variable domain, remainder taken from reference TRBV28 and TRBJ2-1, is DVKVTQSSRYLVKRTGEKVFLECVQDMDHENMFWYRQDPGLGLRLIYFSYDVKMKEKGDIPEGYSVSREKKERFSLILESASTNQTSMYLCASSFGGEFNEQFFGPGTRLTVL.

The V gene is TRBV7-6, the J gene TRBJ2-1; 13 bases are shared with TRBD2. The germline gives CDR1 SGHVS, CDR2 FNYEAQ. The trim removed 0 bases at V and 9 bases at J, leaving 2 bases unmatched. CDR3 length equals 15 residues. The DNA for the CDR3 is TGTGCCAGCAGCTTAGCCACTAGCGGGGGGGTTGAGCAGTTCTTC. This translates into CASSLATSGGVEQFF.

The chain recombines TRBV11-2 with TRBJ2-1; TRBD2 matches at 8 bases. The CDR3 runs 14 residues. Per the germline V gene, CDR1 is SGHAT and CDR2 is FQNNGV. With V trimmed by 4 bases and J by 6 bases, 5 bases remained unmatched. The CDR3 loop reads CASSSLLAANEQFF. CDR3 DNA sequence: TGTGCCAGCAGCTCCCTACTAGCGGCCAATGAGCAGTTCTTC.

J is TRBJ2-3 and V is TRBV6-5; 8 nucleotides agree with TRBD1. The germline V gene encodes CDR1 MNHEY and CDR2 SVGAGI. J lost 7 bases, V lost 6 bases, and 9 bases had no gene match. This CDR3 has 14 amino acids. The CDR3 loop reads CASRPRTGPYTQYF. For the CDR3, the DNA is TGTGCCAGCAGACCTAGGACAGGGCCATATACGCAGTATTTT.

The chain couples TRBV7-9 to TRBJ1-2; D is ambiguous. The V end lost 5 bases, the J end lost 4 bases, and 20 bases lay between the germline ends. From germline, CDR1 is SEHNR and CDR2 FQNEAQ (reference sequence). This CDR3 has 16 residues. The CDR3 sequence: CASSTQAPGLGYGYTF. The DNA of the CDR3 is TGTGCCAGCAGCACCCAAGCCCCGGGGTTAGGCTATGGCTACACCTTC.

The rearrangement uses TRBV9 and TRBJ2-3; the D gene is possibly TRBD2 (5 bases). CDR3 length: 16 residues. Trimming removed 0 bases from V and 1 base from J, with 12 bases in between. CDR1 and CDR2 from the germline V gene are SGDLS and YYNGEE. The CDR3 coding sequence is TGTGCCAGCAGCGTAGGGCCGGCGAGGGGCACAGATACGCAGTATTTT. This codes for CASSVGPARGTDTQYF.

The V gene is TRBV5-1, the J gene TRBJ2-1, with 7 bases lining up with TRBD1. There are 15 residues in the CDR3. The ends lost 3 bases at V and 4 bases at J; junction bases unmatched: 7. Germline CDR1 and CDR2: SGHRS and YFSETQ. CDR3 protein: CASSWPTGLYNEQFF. DNA of the CDR3: TGCGCCAGCAGCTGGCCGACAGGGCTTTACAATGAGCAGTTCTTC.

This clone was seen once. The chain has TRBV5-1 and TRBJ2-1; TRBD1 matches at 7 bases. Germline-derived CDR1 and CDR2 are SGHRS and YFSETQ. CDR3 length: 18 amino acids. V was pared by 6 bases and J by 0 bases, with 15 bases of the junction left unmatched. Written as DNA, the CDR3 is TGCGCCAGCACCGAGATTTACGGACAGGAGAGCTCCTACAATGAGCAGTTCTTC. Translated: CASTEIYGQESSYNEQFF.

V gene TRBV9 combines with J gene TRBJ1-4, with 8 bases fitting TRBD1. In germline, CDR1 is SGDLS, CDR2 YYNGEE. J lost 8 bases, V lost 2 bases, and 8 bases had no gene match. The CDR3 consists of 15 residues. CDR3 residues: CASSVAGGADEKLFF. In nucleotides, the CDR3 is TGTGCCAGCAGCGTTGCAGGGGGCGCGGACGAAAAACTGTTTTTT. Full variable domain (rest looked up from reference TRBV9 and TRBJ1-4): DSGVTQTPKHLITATGQRVTLRCSPRSGDLSVYWYQQSLDQGLQFLIQYYNGEERAKGNILERFSAQQFPDLHSELNLSSLELGDSALYFCASSVAGGADEKLFFGSGTQLSVL.